This record looks at one T cell receptor beta chain sequence and its context. There is no known antigen for this receptor. Qualities for individual bases were not recorded, and no much larger clone is one base off. The sample comes from a study of blood T cell repertoires in COVID-19 (dated by TCRdb to about 2020). A note on the overall study: The collaborator samples originated in the United States, Italy and Spain and spanned the acute and convalescent phases of COVID-19. The prospective study material was composed of cDNA or gDNA derived from T cells, B-cell-depleted T cells, or PBMCs. Subjects who had been exposed to COVID-19, were actively infected with it, or had recovered from it provided the deeply sampled blood TCRbeta repertoires that made up the dataset. The repertoires were released in a freely available public database intended as a resource for research on the immune response to SARS-CoV-2. Samples were obtained from the ongoing ImmuneRACE study (first 160 participants) and from 1,254 subjects provided by 6 global collaborators. Nearly every sample came with metadata listing a de-identified subject ID, COVID-19 status, age in years and sex. Where available, HLA class I and class II types were taken from metadata supplied by the sample provider and were not determined by assay-based typing.

The junction carries 15 bases between V and J, which are trimmed by 4 bases and 2 bases respectively. Counted from cysteine to phenylalanine, this CDR3 has 15 amino acids. The entry retains the CDR3 DNA only, 45 bases that are in frame from base 1. Per the germline V gene, SGHRS is the CDR1 and YFSETQ is the CDR2. The collaborating institutions used their own protocols to collect whole blood in K2EDTA tubes. For TCRbeta analysis, collaborators shipped samples in one of three forms: frozen whole blood, isolated PBMCs, or DNA extracted from either of those sample types. TCRbeta CDR3 regions were amplified from genomic DNA by means of the immunoSEQ Assay, a bias-controlled multiplex PCR. The authors' analysis ran thus. Nucleated cell counts per sample were estimated from amplification of reference gene primers within the assay. To quantify the absolute abundance of each unique TCRbeta CDR3 rearrangement, sequence reads were collapsed and filtered. For each sample, productive Simpson clonality was calculated as the square root of Simpson's diversity index over productive rearrangements. TCRdb re-hosts the immuneACCESS table, in-frame sequences only. Its copies lack some clones; in the studies checked, an unresolved V gene accounts for under half of them, and the cause for the rest is not known. That table supplies the V and J calls and clone size; D and trimming were determined from the DNA. The sample table lists fewer than 350,000 clones, 85% to 90% of them with a count of one. The leading ten clones occupy approximately 4.3% of the sample.

What the study reported, not specific to this receptor: The quantity of clinical and demographic metadata differed by source and by participant and was supplied without curation.

Sequencing was performed on peripheral blood. The V and J genes are TRBV5-1 and TRBJ1-2, and perhaps TRBD1 as D gene, on 6 matching bases. This TCR was sampled from a man between 35 and 55 years old with acute or convalescent COVID-19. Here is the DNA: TGCGCCAGCAGCGTAGAAAGGGGGTCAAACTATGGCTACACCTTC. Its protein reads: CASSVERGSNYGYTF.